Listed below are T cell receptor beta chains from one sample, sequenced in a study of cytomegalovirus exposure and HLA in healthy donors. TCRdb's copy holds only in-frame clones and misses some; the assay was immunoSEQ multiplex PCR. Of approximately 81,000 clones in the sample, just under 95% were seen once. Specimen: PBMCs. The source is a young man in good health and CMV-seronegative. CDR3s include the opening cysteine and the closing phenylalanine or tryptophan. Fields, in order: clone size, V gene, D gene, J gene, CDR3 DNA, CDR3 protein. The D gene is left open where the match is weak. The size entry is marked missing in some rows and otherwise reads once, few, many or a size class.

abundance: -; v_gene: TRBV10-3; d_gene: -; j_gene: TRBJ1-3; CDR3nt: TGTGCCATCATCCCCACTTCCCGGGGCTCTGGAAACACCATATATTTT; CDR3aa: CAIIPTSRGSGNTIYF
abundance: -; v_gene: TRBV9; d_gene: -; j_gene: TRBJ2-5; CDR3nt: TGTGCCAGCAGCGCGTCCTCAGGGACTCCGGAGACCCAGTACTTC; CDR3aa: CASSASSGTPETQYF
abundance: -; v_gene: TRBV18; d_gene: TRBD2; j_gene: TRBJ2-1; CDR3nt: TGTGCCAGCGCCGGGACTAGCGGATGGGATGAGCAGTTCTTC; CDR3aa: CASAGTSGWDEQFF
abundance: -; v_gene: TRBV5-8; d_gene: TRBD1; j_gene: TRBJ1-4; CDR3nt: TGTGCCAGCAGCTTGGGACAGGGGGGAGGTTACGAAAAACTGTTTTTT; CDR3aa: CASSLGQGGGYEKLFF
abundance: -; v_gene: TRBV30; d_gene: -; j_gene: TRBJ2-3; CDR3nt: TGTGCCTGGAGGCCCCCGGACAGTCGGGCAGATACGCAGTATTTT; CDR3aa: CAWRPPDSRADTQYF
abundance: -; v_gene: TRBV9; d_gene: -; j_gene: TRBJ1-4; CDR3nt: TGTGCCAGCAGCCCACTCACGACTAATGAAAAACTGTTTTTT; CDR3aa: CASSPLTTNEKLFF
abundance: -; v_gene: TRBV10-1; d_gene: -; j_gene: TRBJ2-3; CDR3nt: TGCGCCAGCAGTGACTGGGGAGGTAGCACAGATACGCAGTATTTT; CDR3aa: CASSDWGGSTDTQYF
abundance: -; v_gene: TRBV13; d_gene: -; j_gene: TRBJ1-2; CDR3nt: TGTGCCAGTCTATCTGGGCCCACTAACTATGGCTACACCTTC; CDR3aa: CASLSGPTNYGYTF
abundance: -; v_gene: TRBV30; d_gene: -; j_gene: TRBJ2-7; CDR3nt: TGTGCCTGGTACCCAGGGGACTCCTACGAGCAGTACTTC; CDR3aa: CAWYPGDSYEQYF
abundance: -; v_gene: TRBV25-1; d_gene: -; j_gene: TRBJ1-1; CDR3nt: TGTGCCAGCAGTGACTACAGCGTCCGGGGAGCTTTCTTT; CDR3aa: CASSDYSVRGAFF
abundance: -; v_gene: TRBV27; d_gene: -; j_gene: TRBJ2-1; CDR3nt: TGTGCCAGCAGTTTCGAGGCCCGACAGAATGAGCAGTTCTTC; CDR3aa: CASSFEARQNEQFF
abundance: once; v_gene: TRBV28; d_gene: -; j_gene: TRBJ2-2; CDR3nt: TGTGCCAGCAGGGAAATACTAGTCTCCGGGGAGCTGTTTTTT; CDR3aa: CASREILVSGELFF
abundance: once; v_gene: TRBV6-1; d_gene: -; j_gene: TRBJ2-3; CDR3nt: TGTGCCAGCACAGTTGGGGAGACAGATACGCAGTATTTT; CDR3aa: CASTVGETDTQYF
abundance: -; v_gene: TRBV19; d_gene: -; j_gene: TRBJ1-5; CDR3nt: TGTGCCAGTAGTCCGGGACTTGGACAGCCCCAGCATTTT; CDR3aa: CASSPGLGQPQHF
abundance: -; v_gene: TRBV7-9; d_gene: -; j_gene: TRBJ2-7; CDR3nt: TGTGCCAGCAGCTACTCCCTCGGAGGGACCGTCCACGAGCAGTACTTC; CDR3aa: CASSYSLGGTVHEQYF
abundance: -; v_gene: TRBV2; d_gene: -; j_gene: TRBJ2-1; CDR3nt: TGTGCCAGTTCTCGGAGCGGGTTTTCCTACAATGAGCAGTTCTTC; CDR3aa: CASSRSGFSYNEQFF
abundance: once; v_gene: TRBV6-1; d_gene: -; j_gene: TRBJ2-6; CDR3nt: TGTGCCAGCGTGGGGGGACGAACCGGGGCCAACGTCCTGACTTTC; CDR3aa: CASVGGRTGANVLTF
abundance: once; v_gene: TRBV19; d_gene: -; j_gene: TRBJ1-2; CDR3nt: TGTGCCAGTAGTGAAGGCGGTAGGGGAGGCAACTATGGCTACACCTTC; CDR3aa: CASSEGGRGGNYGYTF
abundance: -; v_gene: TRBV29-1; d_gene: TRBD1; j_gene: TRBJ1-4; CDR3nt: TGCAGCGTAGGACAGGGACGTGAAAAACTGTTTTTT; CDR3aa: CSVGQGREKLFF
abundance: -; v_gene: TRBV5-1; d_gene: -; j_gene: TRBJ2-3; CDR3nt: TGCGCCAGCAGCTACGGAGGAGGGGGCCCGACAGATACGCAGTATTTT; CDR3aa: CASSYGGGGPTDTQYF
abundance: -; v_gene: TRBV5-1; d_gene: TRBD1; j_gene: TRBJ1-5; CDR3nt: TGCGCCAGCAGCCCAAACCCAACTCAGGGGGCCGGACAGCCCCAGCATTTT; CDR3aa: CASSPNPTQGAGQPQHF
abundance: -; v_gene: TRBV18; d_gene: TRBD1; j_gene: TRBJ1-5; CDR3nt: TGTGCCAGCTCACAAATGGACAGGGATCAGCCCCAGCATTTT; CDR3aa: CASSQMDRDQPQHF
abundance: -; v_gene: TRBV18; d_gene: TRBD1; j_gene: TRBJ1-1; CDR3nt: TGTGCCAGCGCGACAGGGGAAAACACTGAAGCTTTCTTT; CDR3aa: CASATGENTEAFF
abundance: -; v_gene: TRBV5-6; d_gene: TRBD1; j_gene: TRBJ1-2; CDR3nt: TGTGCCAGCAGCGGACTGGGACAGGACTATGGCTACACCTTC; CDR3aa: CASSGLGQDYGYTF
abundance: -; v_gene: TRBV7-2; d_gene: TRBD1; j_gene: TRBJ1-2; CDR3nt: TGTGCCAGCACCATCAACAGGGGAAACTATGGCTACACCTTC; CDR3aa: CASTINRGNYGYTF
abundance: -; v_gene: TRBV9; d_gene: -; j_gene: TRBJ2-1; CDR3nt: TGTGCCAGCAGCGTAGCCCCTAGCGACGAGTACAATGAGCAGTTCTTC; CDR3aa: CASSVAPSDEYNEQFF
abundance: -; v_gene: TRBV6-1; d_gene: TRBD2; j_gene: TRBJ2-3; CDR3nt: TGTGCCAGCAGTGTAGTAGCGGGGGGAGTGGATACGCAGTATTTT; CDR3aa: CASSVVAGGVDTQYF
abundance: -; v_gene: TRBV5-1; d_gene: -; j_gene: TRBJ2-7; CDR3nt: TGCGCCAGCAGCCACCCGGTGACAGGCGGACCTTACGAGCAGTACTTC; CDR3aa: CASSHPVTGGPYEQYF
abundance: once; v_gene: TRBV7-9; d_gene: -; j_gene: TRBJ1-1; CDR3nt: TGTGCCAGCAGCCTGGGCTGGAGGGGACCCCAGAACACTGAAGCTTTCTTT; CDR3aa: CASSLGWRGPQNTEAFF
abundance: -; v_gene: TRBV7-9; d_gene: -; j_gene: TRBJ2-1; CDR3nt: TGTGCCAGCAGCCTAACGACTAACCTTATTTACAATGAGCAGTTCTTC; CDR3aa: CASSLTTNLIYNEQFF
abundance: -; v_gene: TRBV15; d_gene: -; j_gene: TRBJ1-2; CDR3nt: TGTGCCACCAGCAGAGATCAACAGGCCGGGTGGGGTGGCTACACCTTC; CDR3aa: CATSRDQQAGWGGYTF
abundance: -; v_gene: TRBV7-9; d_gene: -; j_gene: TRBJ2-5; CDR3nt: TGTGCCAGCAGTTACCGGGACTTTTCTCGTGAGGAGACCCAGTACTTC; CDR3aa: CASSYRDFSREETQYF
abundance: once; v_gene: TRBV27; d_gene: -; j_gene: TRBJ1-2; CDR3nt: TGTGCCAGCAGTTTAACAGTTCCTAACTATGGCTACACCTTC; CDR3aa: CASSLTVPNYGYTF
abundance: -; v_gene: TRBV12-5; d_gene: -; j_gene: TRBJ1-2; CDR3nt: TGTGCTAGTGGTTTCCCCTCCCCCCGGGACTTC; CDR3aa: CASGFPSPRDF
abundance: once; v_gene: TRBV10-3; d_gene: -; j_gene: TRBJ1-5; CDR3nt: TGTGCCATCGGCTTAAATCAGCCCCAGCATTTT; CDR3aa: CAIGLNQPQHF
abundance: -; v_gene: TRBV9; d_gene: TRBD2; j_gene: TRBJ2-1; CDR3nt: TGTGCCAGCAGCGCCCCTAGCGGGATCCGCTTCTTC; CDR3aa: CASSAPSGIRFF
abundance: -; v_gene: TRBV30; d_gene: -; j_gene: TRBJ1-2; CDR3nt: TGTGCCTGGAGAAAATACCTATATGGCTACACCTTC; CDR3aa: CAWRKYLYGYTF
abundance: -; v_gene: TRBV4-1; d_gene: -; j_gene: TRBJ1-3; CDR3nt: TGCGCCAGCAGCTCTCAGGGTAGCTCTGGAAACACCATATATTTT; CDR3aa: CASSSQGSSGNTIYF
abundance: -; v_gene: TRBV7-8; d_gene: TRBD1; j_gene: TRBJ1-2; CDR3nt: TGTGCCAGCAGCTTAGGACGACCAGGGACAGGGCTTAACTATGGCTACACCTTC; CDR3aa: CASSLGRPGTGLNYGYTF
abundance: -; v_gene: TRBV10-3; d_gene: -; j_gene: TRBJ2-7; CDR3nt: TGTGCCATCAGTGAGTTAGCCGACGGCGCGGGCGAGCAGTACTTC; CDR3aa: CAISELADGAGEQYF
abundance: -; v_gene: TRBV30; d_gene: -; j_gene: TRBJ2-7; CDR3nt: TGTGCCTGGATGGCAGGGCGCGAGCAGTACTTC; CDR3aa: CAWMAGREQYF
abundance: -; v_gene: TRBV9; d_gene: -; j_gene: TRBJ2-1; CDR3nt: TGTGCCAGCAGCCCCTTGGAGGGCCCCTACAATGAGCAGTTCTTC; CDR3aa: CASSPLEGPYNEQFF
abundance: -; v_gene: TRBV18; d_gene: TRBD1; j_gene: TRBJ1-2; CDR3nt: TGTGCCAGCTCACCTGGACAGGGAGGCCCCGGCTACACCTTC; CDR3aa: CASSPGQGGPGYTF
abundance: -; v_gene: TRBV5-4; d_gene: -; j_gene: TRBJ1-1; CDR3nt: TGTGCCAGCAGCTTGGCCAGGGCCGGTTGGACTGAAGCTTTCTTT; CDR3aa: CASSLARAGWTEAFF
abundance: -; v_gene: TRBV13; d_gene: -; j_gene: TRBJ1-1; CDR3nt: TGTGCCAGCAGCCCAGAGACAGGACCCGAAGCTTTCTTT; CDR3aa: CASSPETGPEAFF
abundance: -; v_gene: TRBV5-6; d_gene: -; j_gene: TRBJ1-2; CDR3nt: TGTGCCAGCAGCTTTGGGCGGGGCGCCGGCTATGGCTACACCTTC; CDR3aa: CASSFGRGAGYGYTF
abundance: -; v_gene: TRBV2; d_gene: TRBD1; j_gene: TRBJ2-7; CDR3nt: TGTGCCAGCAGCAGGGACAGGTCGAATCTAGCTTACGAGCAGTACTTC; CDR3aa: CASSRDRSNLAYEQYF
abundance: -; v_gene: TRBV30; d_gene: -; j_gene: TRBJ1-1; CDR3nt: TGTGCCTGGAGACTTAGGACTCCTGAAGCTTTCTTT; CDR3aa: CAWRLRTPEAFF
abundance: -; v_gene: TRBV11-3; d_gene: -; j_gene: TRBJ2-1; CDR3nt: TGTGCCAGCAGCTTAGGCCCAGCACTAGGCAATGAGCAGTTCTTC; CDR3aa: CASSLGPALGNEQFF
abundance: once; v_gene: TRBV11-3; d_gene: TRBD1; j_gene: TRBJ1-5; CDR3nt: TGTGCCAGCATCAGGGGGTTAAGGGGCAATCAGCCCCAGCATTTT; CDR3aa: CASIRGLRGNQPQHF
abundance: -; v_gene: TRBV7-2; d_gene: TRBD1; j_gene: TRBJ2-7; CDR3nt: TGTGCCAGCAGCTTAGGACAAGGACAGGGCTACGAGCAGTACTTC; CDR3aa: CASSLGQGQGYEQYF
abundance: -; v_gene: TRBV27; d_gene: -; j_gene: TRBJ2-5; CDR3nt: TGTGCCAGCAGTTTAGGCCCGGGATCCCAAGGGGAGACCCAGTACTTC; CDR3aa: CASSLGPGSQGETQYF
abundance: -; v_gene: TRBV5-4; d_gene: TRBD1; j_gene: TRBJ1-1; CDR3nt: TGTGCCAGCAGCTTGGGGGGGGGAGGACAGGGACCGTCGAGCACTGAAGCTTTCTTT; CDR3aa: CASSLGGGGQGPSSTEAFF
abundance: -; v_gene: TRBV5-4; d_gene: -; j_gene: TRBJ1-2; CDR3nt: TGTGCCAGCAGCCGGAGACCCAGGGAAGGGGTAGGCTACACCTTC; CDR3aa: CASSRRPREGVGYTF
abundance: -; v_gene: TRBV5-1; d_gene: -; j_gene: TRBJ2-5; CDR3nt: TGCGCCAGCAAACCCCCGGCGGGACCACAAGAGACCCAGTACTTC; CDR3aa: CASKPPAGPQETQYF
abundance: -; v_gene: TRBV4-1; d_gene: TRBD2; j_gene: TRBJ2-5; CDR3nt: TGCGCCAGCAGCCCTCAGCGGGGGACAGAGACCCAGTACTTC; CDR3aa: CASSPQRGTETQYF